Listed below are T cell receptor beta chains from one sample, sequenced in a study of T cells after posttransplantation cyclophosphamide. Generated by immunoSEQ multiplex PCR, the TCRdb table keeps only in-frame clones and is missing some. Recorded here are tens of thousands of clones, none singletons. What was sequenced was PBMCs. The origin of the receptors is a woman aged 55-70 years in good health, CMV-negative, and a related stem cell transplant donor. Both conserved end residues are part of each CDR3. The D gene is left open where the match is weak. Size is omitted from some rows. Given values are once, few, many or a class for expanded clones.

V gene	D gene	J gene	clone size	CDR3 protein	CDR3 DNA
TRBV2	TRBD2	TRBJ2-4	many	CASSDRDYRLIAKNIQYF	TGTGCCAGCAGTGACCGGGACTACCGGTTAATAGCCAAAAACATTCAGTACTTC
TRBV7-2	TRBD2	TRBJ2-3	NA	CASSLSGGAWGTQYF	TGTGCCAGCAGCCTTAGCGGGGGGGCTTGGGGTACGCAGTATTTT
TRBV5-1	NA	TRBJ2-5	many	CASSFNQGETQYF	TGCGCCAGCAGCTTCAATCAGGGGGAGACCCAGTACTTC
TRBV30	NA	TRBJ1-1	many	CAWTQTVNTEAFF	TGTGCCTGGACTCAGACAGTGAACACTGAAGCTTTCTTT
TRBV28	NA	TRBJ2-3	NA	CASSAADGSDTQYF	TGTGCCAGCAGCGCCGCTGACGGGTCAGATACGCAGTATTTT
TRBV28	TRBD2	TRBJ2-5	few	CASSGGLAGGMGETQYF	TGTGCCAGCAGCGGCGGACTAGCGGGAGGGATGGGTGAGACCCAGTACTTC
TRBV2	TRBD2	TRBJ2-7	many	CASSPESGRVYEQYF	TGTGCCAGCAGCCCTGAATCCGGGAGGGTCTACGAGCAGTACTTC
TRBV7-2	TRBD1	TRBJ2-2	many	CASSFRTGGGTGELFF	TGTGCCAGCAGCTTCCGGACAGGGGGCGGAACCGGGGAGCTGTTTTTT
TRBV6-4	NA	TRBJ2-1	many	CASSEGGTGANEQFF	TGTGCCAGCAGTGAGGGAGGGACAGGAGCCAATGAGCAGTTCTTC
TRBV18	TRBD1	TRBJ1-5	many	CASSPGQANQPQHF	TGTGCCAGCTCCCCGGGACAGGCTAATCAGCCCCAGCATTTT
TRBV19	NA	TRBJ2-2	few	CASSIGGVGELFF	TGTGCCAGTAGTATCGGTGGAGTGGGGGAGCTGTTTTTT
TRBV6-6	NA	TRBJ1-2	few	CASSYLPNYGYTF	TGTGCCAGCAGTTACCTCCCTAACTATGGCTACACCTTC
TRBV27	NA	TRBJ2-1	few	CASRLPTYNEQFF	TGTGCCAGCAGACTACCTACTTACAATGAGCAGTTCTTC
TRBV4-1	NA	TRBJ2-1	many	CASSPRVQTSYNEQFF	TGCGCCAGCAGCCCGAGGGTCCAGACCTCCTACAATGAGCAGTTCTTC
TRBV6-1	NA	TRBJ2-5	many	CASSEAMGGGAQETQYF	TGTGCCAGCAGTGAAGCGATGGGGGGAGGAGCCCAAGAGACCCAGTACTTC
TRBV5-4	TRBD1	TRBJ1-4	many	CASSEGQIGRNEKLFF	TGTGCCAGCAGCGAGGGACAGATTGGACGTAATGAAAAACTGTTTTTT
TRBV19	NA	TRBJ2-6	medium-sized	CATTGSGANVLTF	TGTGCTACTACGGGGTCTGGGGCCAACGTCCTGACTTTC
TRBV6-1	TRBD1	TRBJ1-5	many	CASRTGLQPQHF	TGTGCCAGCAGGACAGGGCTTCAGCCCCAGCATTTT
TRBV28	TRBD1	TRBJ1-5	many	CASSPPQGPGQPQHF	TGTGCCAGCAGTCCCCCACAGGGGCCAGGTCAGCCCCAGCATTTT
TRBV11-2	NA	TRBJ2-5	many	CASSRDFWETQYF	TGTGCCAGCAGCAGGGACTTCTGGGAGACCCAGTACTTC
TRBV7-8	NA	TRBJ2-1	NA	CASSLFGDEQFF	TGTGCCAGCAGCTTATTCGGTGATGAGCAGTTCTTC
TRBV7-8	TRBD1	TRBJ2-5	NA	CASSLGRDRGTQYF	TGTGCCAGCAGCTTAGGTCGAGACAGGGGAACCCAGTACTTC
TRBV7-2	NA	TRBJ1-4	many	CASSAIRGTGEKLFF	TGTGCCAGCAGCGCTATTAGGGGAACGGGCGAAAAACTGTTTTTT
TRBV7-3	TRBD2	TRBJ2-3	many	CASSPRAGGRADTQYF	TGTGCCAGCAGCCCCCGGGCGGGAGGGAGAGCAGATACGCAGTATTTT
TRBV29-1	NA	TRBJ1-1	NA	CSVDGGNTEAFF	TGCAGCGTTGACGGCGGGAACACTGAAGCTTTCTTT
TRBV6-5	NA	TRBJ2-3	many	CASSRLVSRLDTQYF	TGTGCCAGCAGTCGACTAGTTAGCCGTCTCGATACGCAGTATTTT
TRBV9	NA	TRBJ1-2	many	CASSVGTGRSVGYTF	TGTGCCAGCAGCGTAGGAACAGGGCGATCCGTGGGCTACACCTTC
TRBV7-2	TRBD2	TRBJ2-5	many	CASSLGGSDVTQYF	TGTGCCAGCAGCTTGGGGGGGTCCGATGTGACCCAGTACTTC
TRBV7-6	TRBD1	TRBJ2-7	many	CASSLGGTGASGRQYF	TGTGCCAGCAGCTTAGGCGGGACAGGGGCATCCGGAAGGCAGTACTTC
TRBV6-5	NA	TRBJ2-7	medium-sized	CASSYPETVYSYEQYF	TGTGCCAGCAGTTACCCGGAGACAGTTTACTCCTACGAGCAGTACTTC
TRBV19	TRBD1	TRBJ1-2	many	CASSYGQGNGYTF	TGTGCCAGTAGTTACGGACAGGGAAATGGCTACACCTTC
TRBV9	TRBD2	TRBJ2-3	many	CASSVAPIASGGRTSTDTQYF	TGTGCCAGCAGCGTAGCCCCCATTGCTAGCGGGGGCCGAACTAGCACAGATACGCAGTATTTT
TRBV27	NA	TRBJ2-2	many	CATMGVGGTGELFF	TGTGCCACCATGGGCGTAGGGGGTACCGGGGAGCTGTTTTTT
TRBV11-2	TRBD1	TRBJ1-6	many	CASSSRPQGHSYNSPLHF	TGTGCCAGCAGTTCACGACCACAGGGGCACTCCTATAATTCACCCCTCCACTTT
TRBV27	NA	TRBJ1-2	many	CASSEPDGSGYTF	TGTGCCAGCAGTGAGCCCGACGGGAGTGGCTACACCTTC
TRBV6-1	NA	TRBJ2-3	many	CASSSIPGALNTQYF	TGTGCCAGCAGTTCTATACCGGGAGCACTAAATACGCAGTATTTT
TRBV23-1	NA	TRBJ1-3	many	CASSQPLFRRSSGNTIYF	TGCGCCAGCAGTCAACCCCTTTTCCGCCGTAGCTCTGGAAACACCATATATTTT
TRBV19	TRBD1	TRBJ1-2	many	CASSISTPTGGGGYTF	TGTGCCAGTAGTATTTCTACCCCGACAGGGGGCGGTGGCTACACCTTC
TRBV7-8	NA	TRBJ2-2	few	CASSLRLSGGELFF	TGTGCCAGCAGCTTACGTCTTTCGGGCGGGGAGCTGTTTTTT